This T cell receptor beta chain is from a study of regulatory T cells in long-lasting Graves disease. The overall study: Graves' patients (newly diagnosed) had been on antithyroid drugs under 3 months.

This clonotype was seen once. In building TCR beta libraries, iRepertoire HTBI primers were used together with Arm-PCR of CDR3 regions. TCRdb recomputed calls from the multiplex PCR reads with MiXCR, one row per CDR3 protein. The data contain approximately 540,000 distinct CDR3 sequences, about 11% of them singletons. The time point is: newly diagnosed GD, antithyroid drugs for less than 3 months. From PBMCs, RNA was extracted and then used to make the TCR library. Germline loops: CDR1 GTSNPN, CDR2 SVGIG (reference sequence). This CDR3 spans 18 amino acids. Trimming removed 3 bases from V and 2 bases from J, with 25 bases in between. Separately, the same data were catalogued under a study of T cells in Graves' hyperthyroidism and ophthalmopathy.

This specimen was peripheral blood mononuclear cells (PBMCs), taken at new diagnosis, from a patient treated with antithyroid drugs. The origin of this receptor is a woman aged 25 to 39 with Graves disease. The rearrangement links TRBV30 to TRBJ1-2; TRBD1 is a possible D gene (5 bases). The CDR3 DNA reads as TGTGCCTGGAGGGGAGGGACCGCGGGTCCCGTTAGCAACTATGGCTACACCTTC. Protein: CAWRGGTAGPVSNYGYTF.